Below, one T cell receptor beta chain is given with its context. TCRbeta library preparation incorporated unique molecular identifiers. From the PCR reads, TCRdb called clonotypes with MiXCR, one entry per CDR3 protein. The table includes a few hundred thousand distinct CDR3 sequences, about a tenth detected once. This entry is derived from a study of T-cell reconstitution after alpha-beta-depleted transplantation in children. The CDR3 runs to 15 residues. Trimming removed 8 bases from V and 4 bases from J, with 17 bases in between. The source material was PBMCs from the stem cell graft donor, sampled from the stem cell graft. The chain has TRBV12-3 or TRBV12-4 and TRBJ2-2; D is perhaps TRBD1 (6 bases). The receptor comes from a human donor who donated a stem cell graft to a child with acute lymphoblastic leukemia. CDR3 nucleotides: TGTGCCAGCGGGTACAGGGATGCTGGCACCGGGGAGCTGTTTTTT. It is translated as CASGYRDAGTGELFF.